Below are 24 T cell receptor beta chains sequenced from a single sample in a study of shared clonotypes between healthy human individuals. Method: immunoSEQ multiplex PCR; TCRdb's copy keeps in-frame clones and lacks some. The sample yields more than 2,000,000 clones, 85% to 95% seen once. Input material: naive CD4+ T cells from PBMCs. Specified subset: CD45RA+ positively selected. These receptors were taken from a young man in good health. Some clones in this sample may be carry-over from other donors' samples.

The rearrangement joins TRBV29-1 to TRBJ1-5; D is unclear. CDR1 and CDR2 (germline): SQVTM, ANQGSEA. This CDR3 has 14 residues. Trimming removed 6 bases from V and 0 bases from J, with 12 bases in between. CDR3 sequence (DNA): TGCAGCGTGGCCGGGGAGAATAGCAATCAGCCCCAGCATTTT. Translated, it gives CSVAGENSNQPQHF.

This sequence joins TRBV12-1 and TRBJ2-4; TRBD2 is the table's D call, not checked against the DNA. TRBV12-1 is assigned pseudogene status. CDR3 length: 20 amino acids. The CDR3 is CASSFALEGLAGVAKNIQYF. In nucleotides, the CDR3 is TGTGCCAGCAGCTTTGCCCTTGAAGGACTAGCGGGAGTAGCCAAAAACATTCAGTACTTC.

The chain recombines TRBV19 with TRBJ1-2, with D tentatively TRBD1 (6 bases). The germline CDR1 and CDR2 sequences are LNHDA and SQIVND (reference sequence). This CDR3 has 14 amino acids. Trimming removed 7 bases at V and 4 bases at J, with 16 bases between. The CDR3, as DNA: TGTGCCAGTACTATGTTCCGGGACACCTATGGCTACACCTTC. As protein: CASTMFRDTYGYTF.

V usage is TRBV18 and J usage is TRBJ2-7, with D unclear. The V gene lost 3 bases and the J gene lost 0 bases, with 9 bases spanning the gap. This CDR3 has 14 amino acids. Germline values: CDR1 KGHSH, CDR2 LQKENI. CDR3 sequence (DNA): TGTGCCAGCTCACCGCTGACTTCCTCCTACGAGCAGTACTTC. Residues: CASSPLTSSYEQYF.

The rearrangement joins TRBV4-1 to TRBJ1-5; TRBD1 agrees at 8 bases. The CDR3 spans 18 residues. Per the germline V gene, CDR1 is MGHRA and CDR2 is YSYEKL. The V segment lost 3 bases and the J segment 0 bases; nucleotides outside the gene matches: 10. CDR3 bases: TGCGCCAGCAGCCAGAAGGCGGGACAGGTGATTAGCAATCAGCCCCAGCATTTT. It yields the protein CASSQKAGQVISNQPQHF.

A few counts support this clone. The rearrangement links TRBV7-9 to TRBJ1-5; D is possibly TRBD1 (6 bases). There are 15 residues in the CDR3. Deletions cut 4 bases from V and 6 bases from J, with 16 bases between. Germline CDR1 is SEHNR and CDR2 is FQNEAQ (reference sequence). The CDR3 DNA reads TGTGCCAGCAGCTCTAACAGGGAAGGGGGTCAGCCCCAGCATTTT. This encodes CASSSNREGGQPQHF.

The chain joins TRBV5-4 to TRBJ2-7, with D tentatively TRBD2 (6 bases). With 0 bases removed from V and 0 bases from J, the gap between germline ends came to 10 bases. Germline loops: CDR1 SGHNT, CDR2 YYREEE (reference sequence). The CDR3 length is 15 residues. CDR3 residues: CASSLEGLISYEQYF. The CDR3 bases are TGTGCCAGCAGCTTGGAGGGACTCATCTCCTACGAGCAGTACTTC.

The chain combines TRBV2 with TRBJ2-5, with D maybe TRBD2 (5 bases). Germline CDR1 is SNHLY and CDR2 is FYNNEI. V lost 8 bases, J lost 4 bases, and 8 bases lay in between. The CDR3 is 11 residues long. The CDR3 is CASRGSETQYF. For the CDR3, the DNA is TGTGCCAGCCGGGGATCAGAGACCCAGTACTTC.

The CDR3: CASSLLGASGRDEQFF. The CDR3, as DNA: TGTGCCAGCAGCCTGTTGGGGGCTAGCGGGAGGGATGAGCAGTTCTTC. The rearrangement uses TRBV11-1 and TRBJ2-1; TRBD2 aligns across 12 bases. The CDR3 is 16 amino acids. The germline gives CDR1 SGHAT, CDR2 FQDESV (reference sequence). V shed 5 bases and J 8 bases; nucleotides not matched to a gene: 10.

The chain recombines TRBV7-3 with TRBJ2-1; tentatively, D is TRBD2 (5 bases). Germline V gene sequence: CDR1 SGHTA, CDR2 FQGTGA. This CDR3 is built from 15 residues. The V end lost 0 bases, the J end lost 2 bases, and 8 bases lay between the germline ends. The DNA of the CDR3 is TGTGCCAGCAGCTTAACGAGGGCGACCTACAATGAGCAGTTCTTC. Its protein is CASSLTRATYNEQFF.

This chain joins TRBV4-1 and TRBJ2-2, with D possibly TRBD1 on 6 matching bases. Germline V gene lookup returns CDR1 MGHRA and CDR2 YSYEKL. The CDR3 spans 16 residues. V lost 4 bases to trimming and J lost 1 base, with 13 bases between them. CDR3 sequence (DNA): TGCGCCAGCAGCCCGACCCCACAGGGGAACACCGGGGAGCTGTTTTTT. Translation gives CASSPTPQGNTGELFF.

The gene calls are TRBV2 and TRBJ2-1; the D is unclear. V lost 4 bases, J lost 7 bases, and 5 bases lay in between. Looked up from germline, CDR1 is SNHLY and CDR2 is FYNNEI. CDR3 size: 11 residues. The CDR3 loop is CASSVKNEQFF. For the CDR3, the DNA is TGTGCCAGCAGTGTAAAGAATGAGCAGTTCTTC.

Only a few counts were recorded for this clone. The V call is TRBV7-3, the J call TRBJ1-1, with a tentative D call TRBD1 (5 bases). The V and J ends lost 3 bases and 4 bases respectively, with 9 bases between them. Germline V gene lookup returns CDR1 SGHTA and CDR2 FQGTGA. The CDR3 runs to 13 residues. DNA of the CDR3: TGTGCCAGCAGCTTTGGGGCGGGCACTGAAGCTTTCTTT. It yields the protein CASSFGAGTEAFF.

CDR3 nucleotides: TGTGCCAGCTCACCGAGGGGGGATGAAAAACTGTTTTTT. Translating gives CASSPRGDEKLFF. The chain recombines TRBV18 with TRBJ1-4; a possible D gene is TRBD1 (6 bases). The germline V gene encodes CDR1 KGHSH and CDR2 LQKENI. This CDR3 has 13 amino acids. V lost 3 bases and J lost 6, with 8 bases in between. The whole variable domain, filled in from reference TRBV18 and TRBJ1-4, reads NAGVMQNPRHLVRRRGQEARLRCSPMKGHSHVYWYRQLPEEGLKFMVYLQKENIIDESGMPKERFSAEFPKEGPSILRIQQVVRGDSAAYFCASSPRGDEKLFFGSGTQLSVL.

This clone has more than one count but fewer than ten. This chain connects TRBV5-4 to TRBJ2-4, with D perhaps matching TRBD2 (6 bases). The germline gives CDR1 SGHNT, CDR2 YYREEE (reference sequence). The CDR3 length is 15 residues. V lost 4 bases to trimming and J lost 0 bases, with 11 bases between them. CDR3 sequence: CASSATSLAKNIQYF. CDR3 bases: TGTGCCAGCAGCGCCACTAGCCTAGCCAAAAACATTCAGTACTTC.

The gene calls are TRBV28 and TRBJ1-2; D might be TRBD1 (5 bases). This CDR3 spans 15 amino acids. Germline-derived CDR1 and CDR2 are MDHEN and SYDVKM. Trimming left V 2 bases short and J 8 bases short, with 18 bases between. The CDR3, as DNA: TGTGCCAGCAGTTTAGGGGGAGGGGAAGGAATCGGCTACACCTTC. The encoded protein is CASSLGGGEGIGYTF.

The V gene is TRBV30, the J gene TRBJ1-2, with D perhaps matching TRBD1 (5 bases). Germline assignment: CDR1 GTSNPN and CDR2 SVGIG (reference sequence). Between the trimmed V and J ends, which lost 1 base and 3 bases, there was a span of 9 bases. The CDR3 consists of 13 residues. The CDR3 sequence is CAWSEGLDYGYTF. The CDR3 DNA follows: TGTGCCTGGAGTGAGGGGTTGGACTATGGCTACACCTTC.

The rearrangement links TRBV18 to TRBJ1-1; D gene uncertain. Trimming removed 3 bases at V and 7 bases at J, with 24 bases between. CDR1 and CDR2 from the germline V gene are KGHSH and LQKENI. This CDR3 has 17 residues. The CDR3 DNA reads as TGTGCCAGCTCACCCTACCAAGAGGCCACTACGGCAGGTGAAGCTTTCTTT. Translating gives CASSPYQEATTAGEAFF.

The rearrangement joins TRBV5-1 to TRBJ2-5, with TRBD1 matching over 9 bases. There are 15 residues in the CDR3. The V gene's germline CDR1 is SGHRS and CDR2 YFSETQ. V lost 0 bases, J lost 5 bases, and 5 bases stayed unmatched. This CDR3 is CASSLVGQGLETQYF. CDR3 DNA: TGCGCCAGCAGCTTGGTTGGACAGGGGCTCGAGACCCAGTACTTC. Supplemented by reference TRBV5-1 and TRBJ2-5, the full variable domain reads KAGVTQTPRYLIKTRGQQVTLSCSPISGHRSVSWYQQTPGQGLQFLFEYFSETQRNKGNFPGRFSGRQFSNSRSEMNVSTLELGDSALYLCASSLVGQGLETQYFGPGTRLLVL.

This clone appeared once. The rearrangement links TRBV18 to TRBJ1-4; possible D gene TRBD1, 5 bases. Germline V gives CDR1 KGHSH, CDR2 LQKENI. The V gene lost 3 bases and the J gene lost 8 bases, with 13 bases spanning the gap. The CDR3 is 14 residues long. The CDR3 here is CASSPGTALEKLFF. The CDR3 DNA sequence: TGTGCCAGCTCACCGGGGACGGCCCTCGAAAAACTGTTTTTT. Variable domain in full (rest from reference TRBV18 and TRBJ1-4): NAGVMQNPRHLVRRRGQEARLRCSPMKGHSHVYWYRQLPEEGLKFMVYLQKENIIDESGMPKERFSAEFPKEGPSILRIQQVVRGDSAAYFCASSPGTALEKLFFGSGTQLSVL.

There are a few counts of this clone. The J gene is TRBJ2-3, the V gene TRBV5-1; possible D gene TRBD2, 6 bases. The CDR3 has 15 amino acids. Germline CDR1 SGHRS, CDR2 YFSETQ. The V end was cut by 2 bases, the J end by 6 bases, with 16 bases between. The CDR3 protein is CASSLISGVVDTQYF. The CDR3 nucleotides read TGCGCCAGCAGCTTAATATCGGGAGTGGTGGATACGCAGTATTTT.

This clone showed up just a few times. Other nucleotide sequences in the sample specify the same CDR3. This rearrangement joins TRBV7-6 to TRBJ1-1; possible D gene TRBD1, 5 bases. CDR3 length: 14 residues. Trimming stripped 5 bases from V and 2 bases from J, with 12 bases between. CDR1 is SGHVS and CDR2 is FNYEAQ in the germline V gene. The CDR3 reads CASSLGQGNTEAFF. The CDR3 region has the DNA TGTGCCAGCAGCCTCGGGCAGGGAAACACTGAAGCTTTCTTT. The whole variable domain, filled in from reference TRBV7-6 and TRBJ1-1, reads GAGVSQSPRYKVTKRGQDVALRCDPISGHVSLYWYRQALGQGPEFLTYFNYEAQQDKSGLPNDRFSAERPEGSISTLTIQRTEQRDSAMYRCASSLGQGNTEAFFGQGTRLTVV.

Worth noting for this clone: Other DNA sequences in the same sample also yield this CDR3. The chain couples TRBV11-3 to TRBJ2-1, with D perhaps matching TRBD2 (5 bases). Trimming removed 2 bases from V and 4 bases from J, with 9 bases in between. The CDR3 runs 14 residues. The germline CDR1 and CDR2 sequences are SGHNT and YENEEA. DNA of the CDR3: TGTGCCAGCAGCTTAAGTCGGGAATACAATGAGCAGTTCTTC. It codes for CASSLSREYNEQFF.

The J gene is TRBJ2-7, the V gene TRBV30; TRBD2 is a possible D gene (5 bases). This CDR3 comprises 16 residues. V was trimmed by 2 bases and J by 7 bases, leaving 24 bases between them. Germline lookup yields CDR1 GTSNPN and CDR2 SVGIG (reference sequence). In DNA form, the CDR3 reads TGTGCCTGGAGTAAGACACGGTCCTCCCAATCGGGGGAGCAGTACTTC. Protein product: CAWSKTRSSQSGEQYF.